The 2 T cell receptor beta chains listed next were all sequenced from one sample in a study of T-cell memory formation after mild COVID-19. A single record per CDR3 protein comes from TCRdb applying MiXCR to the 5' RACE reads. The sample carries fewer than 300,000 distinct CDR3 sequences, under 20% recorded once. Material for sequencing was PBMCs or a T cell subset sorted from them (not recorded which). These receptors were obtained from a man younger than 30 who had mild COVID-19 (a few samples of this study predate the infection). Cell type and time point are not known.

J is TRBJ1-1 and V is TRBV9; D possibly corresponds to TRBD1 (5 bases). Germline V gene data show CDR1 as SGDLS and CDR2 as YYNGEE. V was pared by 4 bases and J by 5 bases, with 12 bases between. This CDR3 spans 13 amino acids. In nucleotides, the CDR3 is TGTGCCAGCAGCTTAGACGGGGGGACTGAAGCTTTCTTT. Its translation: CASSLDGGTEAFF.

This clonotype came up a few times. The chain carries TRBV24-1 and TRBJ2-3; 9 bases line up with TRBD1. In germline, CDR1 is KGHDR, CDR2 SFDVKD. The length of the CDR3 is 16 residues. The ends lost 1 base at V and 2 bases at J; junction bases unmatched: 3. CDR3 DNA: TGTGCCACCAGTGATTTTGGACAGGGGAACACAGATACGCAGTATTTT. Translation gives CATSDFGQGNTDTQYF.